This is a list of T cell receptor beta chains from one sample in a study of blood T cell repertoires in COVID-19. TCRdb's table, derived via immunoSEQ multiplex PCR, lists solely in-frame clones and lacks some. The sample carries over 150,000 clones, about 86% recorded once. The sequenced sample consisted of peripheral blood. These receptors were obtained from a woman aged 65 to 85 with COVID-19, enrolled during active disease. CDR3s include the opening cysteine and the closing phenylalanine or tryptophan. The D gene is left open where the match is weak. A clone size is listed for some rows: how often the clone was seen (once, few, many), or a class if it is expanded.

length,V,J,size,D,DNA,CDR3
14,TRBV3-1/TRBV3-2,TRBJ2-2,-,-,TGTGCCAGCAGCCAAGTTCTGGCAGGTGGGGAGCTGTTTTTT,CASSQVLAGGELFF
15,TRBV18,TRBJ2-5,-,-,TGTGCCAGCTCACCGAGGCCAACAATACAAGAGACCCAGTACTTC,CASSPRPTIQETQYF
16,TRBV5-5,TRBJ2-6,-,-,TGTGCCAGCAGCTTGGCCGTGGTAGCTGGGGCCAACGTCCTGACTTTC,CASSLAVVAGANVLTF
12,TRBV19,TRBJ2-3,-,-,TGTGCCAGTAGCACTAGCATCGGGACGCAGTATTTT,CASSTSIGTQYF
13,TRBV30,TRBJ1-1,-,-,TGTGCCTGGGGCCGGGGGTTGAACACTGAAGCTTTCTTT,CAWGRGLNTEAFF
14,TRBV28,TRBJ1-3,few,-,TGTGCCAGCAGCCAAGGAGGGAAGGGAAACACCATATATTTT,CASSQGGKGNTIYF
15,TRBV2,TRBJ2-4,few,-,TGTGCCAGCAGTAGGGGGAAGATGGCCAAAAACATTCAGTACTTC,CASSRGKMAKNIQYF
13,TRBV10-3,TRBJ1-2,-,TRBD1,TGTGCCACCTCCGGGACAGGGAACTATGGCTACACCTTC,CATSGTGNYGYTF
14,TRBV28,TRBJ2-3,-,-,TGTGCCAGCAAACGTACGCAGGCCACAGATACGCAGTATTTT,CASKRTQATDTQYF
15,TRBV14,TRBJ1-3,few,TRBD1,TGTGCCAGCAGCCAATTGACAGGGACGGGAAACACCATATATTTT,CASSQLTGTGNTIYF
14,TRBV5-1,TRBJ2-2,-,-,TGCGCCAGCAGCTTTGCGGTTGGCACCGGGGAGCTGTTTTTT,CASSFAVGTGELFF
14,TRBV30,TRBJ1-4,-,-,TGTGCCTGGAGTCGTTTAGCAACTAATGAAAAACTGTTTTTT,CAWSRLATNEKLFF
12,TRBV2,TRBJ1-2,once,-,TGTGCCAGCAACGGACAGTCCTATGGCTACACCTTC,CASNGQSYGYTF
15,TRBV11-3,TRBJ2-5,-,-,TGTGCCAGCAGCCCGCGACACGGCCCGGGGGAGACCCAGTACTTC,CASSPRHGPGETQYF